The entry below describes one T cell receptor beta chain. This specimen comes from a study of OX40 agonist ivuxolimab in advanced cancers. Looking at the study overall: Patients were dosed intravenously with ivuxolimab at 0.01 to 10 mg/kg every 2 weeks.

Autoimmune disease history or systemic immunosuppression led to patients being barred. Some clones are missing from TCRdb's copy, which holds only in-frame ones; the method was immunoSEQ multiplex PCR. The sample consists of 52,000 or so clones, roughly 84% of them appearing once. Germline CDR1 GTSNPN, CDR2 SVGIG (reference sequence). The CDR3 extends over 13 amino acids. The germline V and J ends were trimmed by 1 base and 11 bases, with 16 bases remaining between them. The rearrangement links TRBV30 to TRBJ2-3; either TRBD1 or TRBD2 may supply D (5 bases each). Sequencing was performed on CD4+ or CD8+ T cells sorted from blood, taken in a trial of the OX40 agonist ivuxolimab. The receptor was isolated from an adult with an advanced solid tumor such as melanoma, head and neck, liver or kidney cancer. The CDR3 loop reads CAWSATLMGRQYF. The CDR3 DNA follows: TGTGCCTGGAGTGCCACCCTTATGGGACGGCAGTATTTT. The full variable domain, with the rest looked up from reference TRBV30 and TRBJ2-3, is SQTIHQWPATLVQPVGSPLSLECTVEGTSNPNLYWYRQAAGRGLQLLFYSVGIGQISSEVPQNLSASRPQDRQFILSSKKLLLSDSGFYLCAWSATLMGRQYFGPGTRLTVL.